Below are 3 T cell receptor beta chains sequenced from a single sample in a study of blood T cell repertoires in COVID-19 (TCRdb year 2020). The library was made by the immunoSEQ multiplex PCR assay. The table comes from immuneACCESS by way of TCRdb, which keeps in-frame sequences with V and J called. Part of the clones is missing from these tables; in studies checked, under half for an unresolved V gene and the rest for unknown reasons. This sample has roughly 200,000 clones in its table, and about 70% of those were observed once. The ten top clones hold just over 8.5% of the sample. Sequenced input: peripheral blood. The receptors were sampled from a woman between 50 and 59 years old with active or convalescent COVID-19.

This clone has a handful of counts. V and J are TRBV20-1 and TRBJ2-3, with D perhaps matching TRBD2 (5 bases). The CDR3 sequence is 16 residues long. Germline V CDR1 and CDR2: DFQATT, SNEGSKA (reference sequence). The V end was cut by 3 bases, the J end by 2 bases, with 18 bases between. Written as DNA, the CDR3 is TGCAGTGCTAGTGTCGTGGGGAGCGGCCACACAGATACGCAGTATTTT. Its protein product is CSASVVGSGHTDTQYF.

The V gene is TRBV7-2, the J gene TRBJ2-2; D is perhaps TRBD1 (5 bases). In germline, CDR1 is SGHTA, CDR2 FQGNSA. The CDR3 spans 15 residues. V lost 5 bases to trimming and J lost 1 base, with 11 bases between them. In DNA form, the CDR3 reads TGTGCCAGCAGCGGCCGGACACAGAACACCGGGGAGCTGTTTTTT. This encodes CASSGRTQNTGELFF.

The V and J genes are TRBV28 and TRBJ1-2; the D gene is possibly TRBD1 (5 bases). This CDR3 region has 13 residues. From germline, CDR1 is MDHEN and CDR2 SYDVKM. V was cut by 5 bases and J by 8 bases, with 15 bases left in between. In DNA, the CDR3 is TGTGCCAGCAGTCTCAATGGGGGGGGAGGCTACACCTTC. Its protein product is CASSLNGGGGYTF.